One sample yielded the 26 T cell receptor beta chains listed below, sequenced in a study of blood T cell repertoires in COVID-19. Generated by immunoSEQ multiplex PCR, the TCRdb table keeps only in-frame clones and is missing some. The sample gives 40,000 to 55,000 clones, approximately 91% of which show up once; roughly 5.7% is in the top ten. The sample taken for sequencing was peripheral blood. The receptors derive from a human donor in a cohort sampled during active COVID-19.

This rearrangement joins TRBV5-6 to TRBJ2-5, with a weak D call TRBD1 (6 bases). V was pared by 0 bases and J by 2 bases, with 11 bases between. CDR1 and CDR2 (germline): SGHDT, YYEEEE. CDR3 length: 15 amino acids. DNA for the CDR3: TGTGCCAGCAGCTTGGTTGGGGGCGGACAAGAGACCCAGTACTTC. Amino acids: CASSLVGGGQETQYF.

V usage is TRBV5-1 and J usage is TRBJ2-7; 9 nucleotides match TRBD2. The CDR3 length is 14 residues. The ends lost 3 bases at V and 4 bases at J; junction bases unmatched: 5. Germline-derived CDR1 and CDR2 are SGHRS and YFSETQ. The CDR3 DNA sequence: TGCGCCAGCAGCTACTTAGCGGGAGAGTACGAGCAGTACTTC. It is translated as CASSYLAGEYEQYF. Full variable domain (outside the CDR3, taken from reference TRBV5-1 and TRBJ2-7): KAGVTQTPRYLIKTRGQQVTLSCSPISGHRSVSWYQQTPGQGLQFLFEYFSETQRNKGNFPGRFSGRQFSNSRSEMNVSTLELGDSALYLCASSYLAGEYEQYFGPGTRLTVT.

The chain uses TRBV6-2 or TRBV6-3 and TRBJ2-1; 8 nucleotides align to TRBD2. Germline V lookup: CDR1 MNHEY, CDR2 SVGEGT. CDR3 length: 15 residues. V lost 3 bases, J lost 7 bases, and 8 bases stayed unmatched. CDR3 DNA: TGTGCCAGCAGTTATTCTCTCGGGAGGGTGAATGAGCAGTTCTTC. Translated, it gives CASSYSLGRVNEQFF.

This clone occurred once. The chain combines TRBV6-4 with TRBJ2-3, with a tentative D call TRBD2 (6 bases). Germline CDR1 and CDR2: MRHNA and SNTAGT. This CDR3 is built from 14 residues. V was cut by 8 bases and J by 6 bases, with 18 bases left in between. CDR3 sequence reads: CASAAGGMGDTQYF. The DNA for the CDR3 is TGTGCCAGCGCGGCCGGGGGAATGGGGGATACGCAGTATTTT.

V usage is TRBV3-1 (or the pseudogene TRBV3-2) and J usage is TRBJ2-7, with 7 bases matching TRBD1. The V segment lost 5 bases and the J segment 0 bases; nucleotides outside the gene matches: 19. The length of the CDR3 is 19 residues. The germline V gene has CDR1 LGHDT and CDR2 YNNKEL (reference sequence). CDR3 amino acids: CASSGPTSTGAQGSYEQYF. For the CDR3, the DNA is TGTGCCAGCAGCGGGCCTACCTCAACAGGGGCACAGGGCTCCTACGAGCAGTACTTC.

In DNA form, the CDR3 reads TGTGCCAGTAGTACCCCGGGGACAGTTTACAATGAGCAGTTCTTC. Translating gives CASSTPGTVYNEQFF. This rearrangement joins TRBV19 to TRBJ2-1; 7 nucleotides agree with TRBD1. The CDR3 contains 15 residues. Unmatched junction bases numbered 7, after V lost 4 bases and J lost 4 bases. Germline lookup yields CDR1 LNHDA and CDR2 SQIVND (reference sequence).

The V gene is TRBV5-1, the J gene TRBJ2-3; 16 positions match TRBD2. Germline-derived CDR1 and CDR2 are SGHRS and YFSETQ. The CDR3 is 18 residues long. The V and J ends lost 4 bases and 4 bases, in that order; junction bases with no gene match: 9. CDR3 nucleotide sequence: TGCGCCAGCAGCCCGGGACTAGCGGGAGGGCTTAGGTCAGATACGCAGTATTTT. Residues: CASSPGLAGGLRSDTQYF. Looking up the rest from reference TRBV5-1 and TRBJ2-3 gives the full variable domain: KAGVTQTPRYLIKTRGQQVTLSCSPISGHRSVSWYQQTPGQGLQFLFEYFSETQRNKGNFPGRFSGRQFSNSRSEMNVSTLELGDSALYLCASSPGLAGGLRSDTQYFGPGTRLTVL.

The chain couples TRBV5-6 to TRBJ2-1, with 8 bases lining up with TRBD1. The J segment lost 7 bases and the V segment lost 4 bases, leaving 10 bases of the junction unmatched. The length of the CDR3 is 15 residues. Germline CDR1 reads SGHDT; CDR2 reads YYEEEE. The CDR3 spells CASSRLSGGQNEQFF. CDR3 DNA sequence: TGTGCCAGCAGCCGACTTTCAGGGGGCCAAAATGAGCAGTTCTTC.

A few counts support this clone. V usage is TRBV6-5 and J usage is TRBJ1-5; 7 bases line up with TRBD1. J gave up 1 base and V 6 bases, and 6 bases lay outside the gene matches. Germline V gene data show CDR1 as MNHEY and CDR2 as SVGAGI. The CDR3 is made up of 15 amino acids. This chain's CDR3 is CASRQEDRSNQPQHF. Written as DNA, the CDR3 is TGTGCCAGCAGACAAGAGGACAGGAGCAATCAGCCCCAGCATTTT.

The rearrangement links TRBV6-2 or TRBV6-3 to TRBJ1-5; D not certain. The V gene's germline CDR1 is MNHEY and CDR2 SVGEGT. The V gene lost 0 bases and the J gene lost 6 bases, with 6 bases spanning the gap. The CDR3 consists of 13 residues. As DNA, the CDR3 is TGTGCCAGCAGTTACTCGCGGAGTCAGCCCCAGCATTTT. Encoded protein: CASSYSRSQPQHF.

This clone has a single count. The chain combines TRBV4-1 with TRBJ2-1; no clear D gene. Germline-derived CDR1 and CDR2 are MGHRA and YSYEKL. Trimming took 0 bases from V and 8 from J, leaving 11 bases between them. The CDR3 runs to 14 residues. Written as DNA, the CDR3 is TGCGCCAGCAGCCAAGATGTTAACTTCGATGAGCAGTTCTTC. Its protein product is CASSQDVNFDEQFF.

This sequence joins TRBV6-5 and TRBJ1-2, with TRBD1 matching 7 bases. The CDR3 extends over 15 amino acids. With 7 bases clipped from V and 2 bases from J, the junction kept 10 bases outside the gene matches. From germline, CDR1 is MNHEY and CDR2 SVGAGI. This CDR3 reads CASTPWQGGNYGYTF. The CDR3 DNA is TGTGCCAGCACTCCTTGGCAGGGGGGAAACTATGGCTACACCTTC.

This chain links TRBV6-6 with TRBJ1-4, with TRBD1 matching over 8 bases. Germline V CDR1 and CDR2: MNHNY, SVGAGI (reference sequence). Germline trimming cut 5 bases from V and 8 bases from J; bases unmatched to any gene: 10. The CDR3 spans 15 residues. CDR3 region: CASSKDPDRVEKLFF. The CDR3 DNA follows: TGTGCCAGCAGTAAAGACCCGGACAGGGTCGAAAAACTGTTTTTT.

The chain has TRBV19 and TRBJ1-1; TRBD1 matches 8 bases. V shed 4 bases and J 4 bases; nucleotides not matched to a gene: 14. Germline V gene data show CDR1 as LNHDA and CDR2 as SQIVND (reference sequence). CDR3 size: 17 residues. The CDR3 here is CASSRLLGQGGSTEAFF. DNA for the CDR3: TGTGCCAGTAGTAGACTACTCGGACAGGGAGGAAGCACTGAAGCTTTCTTT.

V and J are TRBV15 and TRBJ1-2, with 8 bases aligning to TRBD1. V shed 0 bases, J shed 6 bases, and the junction held 0 bases outside the gene matches. Germline V gives CDR1 LNHNV, CDR2 YYDKDF (reference sequence). The CDR3 covers 13 residues. CDR3 in amino acids: CATSRDRGHGYTF. CDR3 nucleotides: TGTGCCACCAGCAGAGACAGGGGGCATGGCTACACCTTC.

V gene TRBV19 combines with J gene TRBJ2-1, with TRBD2 matching over 12 bases. Germline values: CDR1 LNHDA, CDR2 SQIVND (reference sequence). The length of the CDR3 is 15 residues. Germline trimming cut 5 bases from V and 8 bases from J; bases unmatched to any gene: 7. CDR3 loop: CASSPPRLAGDEQFF. CDR3 bases: TGTGCCAGTAGTCCGCCGAGACTAGCGGGGGATGAGCAGTTCTTC.

The V call is TRBV11-2, the J call TRBJ1-2; 10 bases fit TRBD1. CDR1 is SGHAT and CDR2 is FQNNGV in the germline V gene. Germline trimming cut 5 bases from V and 3 bases from J; bases unmatched to any gene: 6. This CDR3 spans 15 amino acids. CDR3 nucleotides: TGTGCCAGCAGCGACTCCGGGACAGGGGACTATGGCTACACCTTC. This sequence encodes CASSDSGTGDYGYTF.

This clone was observed once. V usage is TRBV3-1 (or the pseudogene TRBV3-2) and J usage is TRBJ2-7; 9 bases map to TRBD1. The CDR3 length is 16 residues. Trimming took 2 bases from V and 5 from J; bases not matched to a gene: 10. From germline, CDR1 is LGHDT and CDR2 YNNKEL (reference sequence). The CDR3 DNA is TGTGCCAGCAGCCAAAGAAAGCCGGGACAGGGCCACGAGCAGTACTTC. Protein: CASSQRKPGQGHEQYF.

The V gene is TRBV11-3, the J gene TRBJ1-1; no firm D call. CDR3 size: 12 residues. CDR1 SGHNT and CDR2 YENEEA come from the germline V gene. V dropped 4 bases and J dropped 4 bases, with 7 bases sitting between them. The CDR3: CASSSGSTEAFF. In nucleotides, the CDR3 is TGTGCCAGCAGCTCAGGTAGCACTGAAGCTTTCTTT.

The chain has TRBV4-2 and TRBJ2-7, with D perhaps matching TRBD2 (6 bases). CDR1 and CDR2 (germline): LGHNA, YNFKEQ. The CDR3 covers 14 residues. Trimming took off 1 base at V and 3 bases at J, with 10 bases between the two ends. The DNA of the CDR3 is TGTGCCAGCAGCCAAGCGGGGGAGATCTACGAGCAGTACTTC. This gives the protein CASSQAGEIYEQYF.

This clone is a singleton in its sample. V usage is TRBV30 and J usage is TRBJ2-5, with D possibly TRBD1 on 6 matching bases. In germline, CDR1 is GTSNPN, CDR2 SVGIG (reference sequence). CDR3 length: 15 amino acids. Trimming shortened V by 2 bases and J by 5 bases, and 18 bases separated the two germline ends. CDR3 protein: CAWSLRGSSRETQYF. CDR3 sequence (DNA): TGTGCCTGGAGTTTGAGGGGGTCATCGAGGGAGACCCAGTACTTC.

A remark on this clone: The identical CDR3 is also encoded by other nucleotide sequences in the sample. The chain couples TRBV7-2 to TRBJ2-3; 10 positions match TRBD1. The germline V gene has CDR1 SGHTA and CDR2 FQGNSA. The CDR3 runs 15 residues. Losses at the gene ends were 3 bases for V and 2 bases for J; bases not matched to a gene: 2. The CDR3 sequence: CASSFGQGDTDTQYF. DNA for the CDR3: TGTGCCAGCAGCTTTGGACAGGGGGACACAGATACGCAGTATTTT.

The chain employs TRBV9 and TRBJ2-6, with TRBD2 matching 7 bases. Germline V CDR1 and CDR2: SGDLS, YYNGEE. The CDR3 spans 15 residues. With 4 bases clipped from V and 2 bases from J, the junction kept 3 bases outside the gene matches. The CDR3 loop reads CASSRRGAGANVLTF. CDR3 in DNA: TGTGCCAGCAGCCGTCGGGGGGCTGGGGCCAACGTCCTGACTTTC. The full variable domain, completed using reference TRBV9 and TRBJ2-6, is DSGVTQTPKHLITATGQRVTLRCSPRSGDLSVYWYQQSLDQGLQFLIQYYNGEERAKGNILERFSAQQFPDLHSELNLSSLELGDSALYFCASSRRGAGANVLTFGAGSRLTVL.

This chain links TRBV7-3 with TRBJ2-3; 14 nucleotides match TRBD2. The CDR3 sequence is 20 residues long. V gave up 5 bases and J gave up 3 bases; unmatched junction bases: 16. Germline V lookup: CDR1 SGHTA, CDR2 FQGTGA. In DNA, the CDR3 is TGTGCCAGCAGCCAACCGGGACTAGCGGGAGATACTGGGAGTACAGATACGCAGTATTTT. This codes for CASSQPGLAGDTGSTDTQYF.

This chain uses TRBV7-2 with TRBJ2-1; D is perhaps TRBD2 (6 bases). Trimming removed 2 bases from V and 9 bases from J, with 17 bases in between. This CDR3 contains 15 residues. The germline V gene encodes CDR1 SGHTA and CDR2 FQGNSA. The CDR3 DNA follows: TGTGCCAGCAGCTTATCGTCGGGCGGGGTTGTTGAGCAGTTCTTC. It specifies CASSLSSGGVVEQFF.

This clone occurred once. The chain employs TRBV5-1 and TRBJ2-4; no firm D call. The CDR3 length is 14 residues. Germline CDR1 and CDR2: SGHRS and YFSETQ. With 1 base removed from V and 7 bases from J, the gap between germline ends came to 12 bases. The CDR3 nucleotides are TGCGCCAGCAGCTTGCTTCCTGAGGCGAACATTCAGTACTTC. Protein: CASSLLPEANIQYF.